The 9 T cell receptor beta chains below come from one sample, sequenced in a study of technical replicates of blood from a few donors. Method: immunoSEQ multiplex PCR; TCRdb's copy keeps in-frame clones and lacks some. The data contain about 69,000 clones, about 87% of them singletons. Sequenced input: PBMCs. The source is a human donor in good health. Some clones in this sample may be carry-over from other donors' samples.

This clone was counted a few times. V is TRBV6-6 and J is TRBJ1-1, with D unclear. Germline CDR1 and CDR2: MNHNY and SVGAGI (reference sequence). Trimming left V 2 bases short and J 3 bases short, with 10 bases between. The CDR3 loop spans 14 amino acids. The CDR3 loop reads CASSYREGDTEAFF. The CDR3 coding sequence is TGTGCCAGCAGTTACAGGGAGGGTGACACTGAAGCTTTCTTT.

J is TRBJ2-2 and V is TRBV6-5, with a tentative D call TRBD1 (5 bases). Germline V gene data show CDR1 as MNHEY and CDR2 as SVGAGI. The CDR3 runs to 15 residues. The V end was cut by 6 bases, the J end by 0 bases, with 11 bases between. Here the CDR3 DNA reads TGTGCCAGCAGAACGATGGACACGAACACCGGGGAGCTGTTTTTT. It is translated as CASRTMDTNTGELFF.

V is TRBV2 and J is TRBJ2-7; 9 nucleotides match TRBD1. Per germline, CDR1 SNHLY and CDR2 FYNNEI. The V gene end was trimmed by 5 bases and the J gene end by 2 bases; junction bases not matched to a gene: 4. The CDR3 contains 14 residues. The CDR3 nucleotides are TGTGCCAGCAGTATGGGACAGGGTCCCTACGAGCAGTACTTC. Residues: CASSMGQGPYEQYF.

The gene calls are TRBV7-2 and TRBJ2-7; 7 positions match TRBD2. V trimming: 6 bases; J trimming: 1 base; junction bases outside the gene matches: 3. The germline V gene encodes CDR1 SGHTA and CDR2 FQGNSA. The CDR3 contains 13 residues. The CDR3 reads CASSWDYSYEQYF. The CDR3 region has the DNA TGTGCCAGCAGTTGGGACTATTCCTACGAGCAGTACTTC.

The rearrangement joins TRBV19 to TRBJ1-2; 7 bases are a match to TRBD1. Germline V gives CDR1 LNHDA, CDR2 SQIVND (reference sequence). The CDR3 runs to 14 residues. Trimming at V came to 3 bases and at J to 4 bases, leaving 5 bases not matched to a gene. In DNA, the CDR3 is TGTGCCAGTAGTATCCCAGGGGGAGTCTATGGCTACACCTTC. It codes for CASSIPGGVYGYTF.

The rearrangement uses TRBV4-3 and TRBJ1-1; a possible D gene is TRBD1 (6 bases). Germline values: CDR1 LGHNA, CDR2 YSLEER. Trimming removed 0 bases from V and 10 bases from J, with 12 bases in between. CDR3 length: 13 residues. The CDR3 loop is CASSQDRGAGAFF. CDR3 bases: TGCGCCAGCAGCCAAGACAGGGGAGCAGGAGCTTTCTTT.

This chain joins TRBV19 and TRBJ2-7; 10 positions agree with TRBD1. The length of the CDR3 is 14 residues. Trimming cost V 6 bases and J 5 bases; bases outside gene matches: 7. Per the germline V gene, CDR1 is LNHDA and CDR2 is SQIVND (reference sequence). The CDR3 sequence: CASRQGQGRNEQYF. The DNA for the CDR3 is TGTGCCAGTAGACAGGGACAGGGGAGAAACGAGCAGTACTTC.

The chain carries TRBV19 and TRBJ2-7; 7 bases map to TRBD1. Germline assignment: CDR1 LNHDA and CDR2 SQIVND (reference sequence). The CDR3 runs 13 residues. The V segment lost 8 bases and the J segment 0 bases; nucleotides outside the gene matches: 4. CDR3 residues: CASRDSLSYEQYF. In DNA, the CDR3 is TGTGCCAGTCGGGACAGCCTCTCCTACGAGCAGTACTTC.

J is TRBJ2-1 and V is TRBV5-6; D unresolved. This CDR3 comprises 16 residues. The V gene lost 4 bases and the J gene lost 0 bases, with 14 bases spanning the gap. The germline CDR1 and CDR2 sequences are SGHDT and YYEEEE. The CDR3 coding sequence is TGTGCCAGCAGCCGTCGCGCGCGTAGCTCCTACAATGAGCAGTTCTTC. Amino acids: CASSRRARSSYNEQFF.